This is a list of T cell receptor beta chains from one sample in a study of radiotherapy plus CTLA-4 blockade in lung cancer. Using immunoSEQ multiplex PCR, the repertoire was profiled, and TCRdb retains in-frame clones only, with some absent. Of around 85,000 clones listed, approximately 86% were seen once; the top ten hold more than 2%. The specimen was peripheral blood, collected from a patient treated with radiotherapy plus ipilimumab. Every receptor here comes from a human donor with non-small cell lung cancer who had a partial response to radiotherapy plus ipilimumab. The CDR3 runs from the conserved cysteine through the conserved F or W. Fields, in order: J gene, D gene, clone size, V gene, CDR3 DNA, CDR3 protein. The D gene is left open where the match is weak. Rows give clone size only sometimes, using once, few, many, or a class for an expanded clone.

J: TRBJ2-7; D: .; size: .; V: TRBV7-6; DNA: TGTGCCAGCAGCTTAGAGGCAGGGTCCTCCTACGAGCAGTACTTC; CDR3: CASSLEAGSSYEQYF
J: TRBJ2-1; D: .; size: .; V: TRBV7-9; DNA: TGTGCCAGCAGCTCCGGGGGTCGGATTGGGATCTTC; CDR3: CASSSGGRIGIF
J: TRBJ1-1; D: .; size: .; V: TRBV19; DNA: TGTGCCAGTAGTCTGCGGTTGGCGGACACTGAAGCTTTCTTT; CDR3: CASSLRLADTEAFF
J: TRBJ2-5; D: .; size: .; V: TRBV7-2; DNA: TGTGCCAGCAGCTTACTGGCCGGCGGTACGACCCAGTACTTC; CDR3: CASSLLAGGTTQYF
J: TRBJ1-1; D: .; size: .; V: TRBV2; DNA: TGTGCCAGCTATCCTTTTTTCTACACTGAAGCTTTCTTT; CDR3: CASYPFFYTEAFF
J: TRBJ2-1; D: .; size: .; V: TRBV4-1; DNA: TGCGCCAGCAGCCAAGACATCCGCGATGAGCAGTTCTTC; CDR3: CASSQDIRDEQFF
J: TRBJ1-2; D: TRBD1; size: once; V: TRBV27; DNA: TGTGCCAGCAGTTCGACAGGGAACCATGGCTACACCTTC; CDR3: CASSSTGNHGYTF
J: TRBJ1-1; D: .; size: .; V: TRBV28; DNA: TGTGCCAGCACCTTGTCAGGTCTTACTGAAGCTTTCTTT; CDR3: CASTLSGLTEAFF
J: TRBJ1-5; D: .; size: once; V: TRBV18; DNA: TGTGCCAGCTCACCACAGGAGGACAATCAGCCCCAGCATTTT; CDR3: CASSPQEDNQPQHF
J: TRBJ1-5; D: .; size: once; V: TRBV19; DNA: TGTGCCAGTAGTATAGTGAGGGATCAGCCCCAGCATTTT; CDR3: CASSIVRDQPQHF
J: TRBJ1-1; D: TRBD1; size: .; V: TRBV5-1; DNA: TGCGCCAGCAGCTTCCAGGGGGTCACTGAAGCTTTCTTT; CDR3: CASSFQGVTEAFF
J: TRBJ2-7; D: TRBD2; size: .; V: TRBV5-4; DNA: TGTGCCAGCAGCTTGGTTCCTAGCGGGAACCACGAGCAGTACTTC; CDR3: CASSLVPSGNHEQYF
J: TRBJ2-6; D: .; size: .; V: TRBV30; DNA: TGTGCCTGGAGTGTACGGAGGGTAAGAGGGGCCAACGTCCTGACTTTC; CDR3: CAWSVRRVRGANVLTF
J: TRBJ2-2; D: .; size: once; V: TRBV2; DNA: TGTGCCAGCATGCAGGGTCTCGCCGGGGAGCTGTTTTTT; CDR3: CASMQGLAGELFF
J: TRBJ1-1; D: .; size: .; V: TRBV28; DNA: TGTGCCAGCAGGGAGCTTACTGAAGCTTTCTTT; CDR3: CASRELTEAFF
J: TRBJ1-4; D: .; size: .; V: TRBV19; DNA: TGTGCCAGTAGTATCATACAGGATGCTAATGAAAAACTGTTTTTT; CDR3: CASSIIQDANEKLFF
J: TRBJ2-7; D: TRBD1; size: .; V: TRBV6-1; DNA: TGTGCCAGCAGTTCCGGGACAGGGAGGTACGAGCAGTACTTC; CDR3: CASSSGTGRYEQYF
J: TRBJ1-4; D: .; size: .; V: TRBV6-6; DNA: TGTGCCAGCGGGGGGACTCACGCCCCAAAAGGTGAAAAACTGTTTTTT; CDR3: CASGGTHAPKGEKLFF
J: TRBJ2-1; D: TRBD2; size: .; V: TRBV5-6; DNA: TGTGCCAGCAGCTTGGCGGGACTAGCGGACAGCTCCTACAATGAGCAGTTCTTC; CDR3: CASSLAGLADSSYNEQFF
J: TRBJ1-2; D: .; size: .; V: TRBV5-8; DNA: TGTGCCAGACAGGGTCCCTATGGCTACACCTTC; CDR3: CARQGPYGYTF
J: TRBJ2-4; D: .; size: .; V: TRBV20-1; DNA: TGCAGTGCTAGAGGCCAGTCCATTCAGTACTTC; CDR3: CSARGQSIQYF
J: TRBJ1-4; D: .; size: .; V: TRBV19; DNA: TGTGCCAGTAGTATACTCCAGGTCGGTGAAAAACTGTTTTTT; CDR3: CASSILQVGEKLFF
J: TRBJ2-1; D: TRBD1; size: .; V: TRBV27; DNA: TGTGCCAGCAGTGTGAAAGGACAGGTGATTTACAATGAGCAGTTCTTC; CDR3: CASSVKGQVIYNEQFF